These 29 T cell receptor beta chains share one sample of origin, sequenced in a study of beta chain features in type 1 diabetes (dated by TCRdb to about 2018). The library relied on the immunoSEQ multiplex PCR assay. All of the isolated RNA was reverse transcribed with the High Capacity cDNA Reverse Transcription Kit, so expressed TCRB transcripts were sequenced. Sourced from immuneACCESS, this table was stored by TCRdb with only in-frame sequences that have V and J called. A share of the clones is absent; for the studies checked, an unresolved V gene accounts for under half, and the remainder has no known explanation. This sample lists 400,000 to 500,000 clones; roughly 13% were detected once. The ten largest clones represent 0.035% to 0.045% of the sample. Material for sequencing was naive CD4+ T cells from blood. Explained via the paper, the cell subset or site label denotes: true naive CD4+ T cells. These receptors all stem from a man in his thirties or forties in good health.

As concerns this clone: This specimen includes other DNA sequences encoding the same CDR3. The rearrangement links TRBV7-9 to TRBJ1-1; D ambiguous. The CDR3 is 12 residues long. The V and J ends lost 3 bases and 3 bases respectively, with 5 bases between them. Germline values: CDR1 SEHNR, CDR2 FQNEAQ (reference sequence). The DNA of the CDR3 is TGTGCCAGCAGCTTCGGGGACACTGAAGCTTTCTTT. Its protein is CASSFGDTEAFF.

The CDR3 spells CASSSRTSGISYNEQFF. The CDR3 DNA sequence: TGTGCCAGCAGCTCCCGGACTAGCGGGATCTCCTACAATGAGCAGTTCTTC. The chain carries TRBV7-2 and TRBJ2-1, with 12 bases aligning to TRBD2. The CDR3 sequence is 17 residues long. J lost 0 bases, V lost 4 bases, and 4 bases had no gene match. Germline CDR1 and CDR2: SGHTA and FQGNSA.

This clone turned up a few times. For the CDR3, the DNA is TGCGCCAGCAGCCAAGATTTGTTCGTGACCCTGAGGCGAGCAACTAATGAAAAACTGTTTTTT. This encodes CASSQDLFVTLRRATNEKLFF. The chain carries TRBV4-1 and TRBJ1-4; D call uncertain. There are 21 residues in the CDR3. Germline loops: CDR1 MGHRA, CDR2 YSYEKL. Trimming left V 0 bases short and J 0 bases short, with 23 bases between.

The V and J genes are TRBV5-1 and TRBJ2-3; tentatively, D is TRBD1 or TRBD2 (5 bases each). V was pared by 7 bases and J by 0 bases, with 15 bases between. The CDR3 spans 15 residues. Germline CDR1 and CDR2: SGHRS and YFSETQ. The CDR3 DNA reads as TGCGCCAGCTCCAGGGACGTAACTAGCACAGATACGCAGTATTTT. This translates into CASSRDVTSTDTQYF.

This clone was detected only a few times. This rearrangement joins TRBV5-5 to TRBJ1-5; no reliable D call. Germline V gene lookup returns CDR1 SGHKS and CDR2 YYEKEE (reference sequence). Trimming removed 0 bases at V and 4 bases at J, with 8 bases between. The CDR3 is made up of 14 amino acids. CDR3 sequence: CASSLAAANQPQHF. CDR3 nucleotide sequence: TGTGCCAGCAGCTTGGCGGCGGCTAATCAGCCCCAGCATTTT. The full variable domain, completed using reference TRBV5-5 and TRBJ1-5, is DAGVTQSPTHLIKTRGQQVTLRCSPISGHKSVSWYQQVLGQGPQFIFQYYEKEERGRGNFPDRFSARQFPNYSSELNVNALLLGDSALYLCASSLAAANQPQHFGDGTRLSIL.

The gene calls are TRBV19 and TRBJ2-3; D remains unclear. Germline V gives CDR1 LNHDA, CDR2 SQIVND (reference sequence). V was cut by 5 bases and J by 11 bases, with 11 bases left in between. This CDR3 contains 11 residues. CDR3 nucleotide sequence: TGTGCCAGTAGTCTCCAAGGGTGGCAGTATTTT. Encoded protein: CASSLQGWQYF.

This clone has just a few counts. The chain couples TRBV7-9 to TRBJ2-2; no reliable D call. Germline V gene data show CDR1 as SEHNR and CDR2 as FQNEAQ (reference sequence). V gave up 6 bases and J gave up 6 bases, with 17 bases separating them. CDR3 length: 15 residues. The CDR3 DNA reads as TGTGCCAGCAGTTTCCAGCCCCTTGGGGCCGGGGAGCTGTTTTTT. Its protein product is CASSFQPLGAGELFF. Complete variable domain (other parts from reference TRBV7-9 and TRBJ2-2): DTGVSQNPRHKITKRGQNVTFRCDPISEHNRLYWYRQTLGQGPEFLTYFQNEAQLEKSRLLSDRFSAERPKGSFSTLEIQRTEQGDSAMYLCASSFQPLGAGELFFGEGSRLTVL.

This clone appeared a few times. The V gene is TRBV7-9, the J gene TRBJ2-6; the match to TRBD2 covers 9 bases. V shed 9 bases, J shed 0 bases, and the junction held 9 bases outside the gene matches. CDR3 size: 17 residues. Germline lookup yields CDR1 SEHNR and CDR2 FQNEAQ (reference sequence). In DNA form, the CDR3 reads TGTGCCAGGGGAGCGGGAGGTAATAACTCTGGGGCCAACGTCCTGACTTTC. It specifies CARGAGGNNSGANVLTF.

The J gene is TRBJ2-5, the V gene TRBV28; D perhaps matches TRBD1 (7 bases). Germline V gene lookup returns CDR1 MDHEN and CDR2 SYDVKM. Trimming took off 6 bases at V and 6 bases at J, with 26 bases between the two ends. The CDR3 is made up of 17 amino acids. CDR3 coding DNA: TGTGCCAGCAGCCTTGGAGGGGGCTTCCGGTTTCCCAAGACCCAGTACTTC. It yields the protein CASSLGGGFRFPKTQYF.

In this sample, this clone turned up a few times. The chain employs TRBV18 and TRBJ1-3; D is perhaps TRBD1 (6 bases). Trimming took off 2 bases at V and 0 bases at J, with 11 bases between the two ends. Germline V gives CDR1 KGHSH, CDR2 LQKENI. The CDR3 covers 16 residues. CDR3 DNA sequence: TGTGCCAGCTCACCAGGAACAGGGAACTCTGGAAACACCATATATTTT. This encodes CASSPGTGNSGNTIYF.

This clone has just a few counts. V gene TRBV5-5 combines with J gene TRBJ2-7; no clear D. Trimming removed 0 bases at V and 0 bases at J, with 16 bases between. Germline V gene data show CDR1 as SGHKS and CDR2 as YYEKEE (reference sequence). This CDR3 contains 17 residues. CDR3 amino acids: CASSLGLHTAFSYEQYV. The DNA of the CDR3 is TGTGCCAGCAGCTTGGGTCTACATACGGCTTTCTCCTACGAGCAGTACGTC.

This clone was detected only a few times. This sequence joins TRBV11-2 and TRBJ2-6; D might be TRBD1 (5 bases). V was shortened by 5 bases and J by 3 bases, with 14 bases between the two germline ends. From germline, CDR1 is SGHAT and CDR2 FQNNGV. The CDR3 is made up of 16 amino acids. The CDR3 bases are TGTGCCAGCAGCACATTTAGGACATTTGGGGCCAACGTCCTGACTTTC. It is translated as CASSTFRTFGANVLTF.

Comment on this clone: Other DNA sequences in the sample encode the same CDR3. The chain has TRBV7-9 and TRBJ2-5; D is possibly TRBD2 (6 bases). The CDR3 totals 12 residues. V shed 3 bases and J shed 5 bases, with 7 bases lying between them. In germline, CDR1 is SEHNR, CDR2 FQNEAQ (reference sequence). The CDR3 protein is CASSFGGETQYF. CDR3 DNA: TGTGCCAGCAGCTTCGGGGGTGAGACCCAGTACTTC.

This clone was detected a few times. This chain joins TRBV6-5 and TRBJ1-5; no clear D gene. CDR3 length: 10 amino acids. Trimming cost V 7 bases and J 5 bases, with 3 bases left between them. Germline V gene data show CDR1 as MNHEY and CDR2 as SVGAGI. The CDR3 is CASKDQPQHF. In DNA form, the CDR3 reads TGTGCCAGCAAGGATCAGCCCCAGCATTTT.

This chain uses TRBV5-6 with TRBJ2-7; tentatively, D is TRBD1 (8 bases). Germline lookup yields CDR1 SGHDT and CDR2 YYEEEE. Trimming pared 4 bases from V and 3 bases from J, leaving 17 bases between. This CDR3 spans 15 amino acids. The CDR3 loop is CASSLKRDRFYEQYF. The CDR3, as DNA: TGTGCCAGCAGCCTTAAGCGGGACAGGTTCTACGAGCAGTACTTC.

This clone was counted only a few times. This chain uses TRBV13 with TRBJ2-2, with D unresolved. Trimming took 1 base from V and 0 from J, leaving 9 bases between them. Looked up from germline, CDR1 is PRHDT and CDR2 is FYEKMQ (reference sequence). The length of the CDR3 is 16 residues. DNA of the CDR3: TGTGCCAGCAGCTTAGATCCGGGTTCGAACACCGGGGAGCTGTTTTTT. Residues: CASSLDPGSNTGELFF.

J is TRBJ2-6 and V is TRBV7-9; D might be TRBD1 (6 bases). Per germline, CDR1 SEHNR and CDR2 FQNEAQ (reference sequence). Between the trimmed V and J ends, which lost 5 bases and 0 bases, there was a span of 17 bases. The CDR3 extends over 18 amino acids. The CDR3 region is CASSLIRQGSSGANVLTF. For the CDR3, the DNA is TGTGCCAGCAGCCTCATTCGTCAGGGGAGCTCTGGGGCCAACGTCCTGACTTTC.

The chain combines TRBV7-2 with TRBJ2-3; the D gene is possibly TRBD2 (5 bases). Trimming took 1 base from V and 5 from J, leaving 13 bases between them. The V gene's germline CDR1 is SGHTA and CDR2 FQGNSA. This CDR3 has 15 residues. The CDR3 region has the DNA TGTGCCAGCAGCTTAGAAGGCGGGTGGGGAGATACGCAGTATTTT. The encoded protein is CASSLEGGWGDTQYF.

This clone was observed once. The chain joins TRBV7-2 to TRBJ1-2, with D possibly matching TRBD1 (5 bases). Trimming stripped 5 bases from V and 6 bases from J, with 10 bases between. This CDR3 region has 12 residues. Germline loops: CDR1 SGHTA, CDR2 FQGNSA. The CDR3 DNA is TGTGCCAGCAGCCAACGCAGGGATGGCTACACCTTC. It translates to CASSQRRDGYTF.

This chain joins TRBV14 and TRBJ2-7; D is ambiguous. The CDR3 contains 11 residues. V was cut by 4 bases and J by 5 bases, with 6 bases left in between. CDR1 is SGHDN and CDR2 is FVKESK in the germline V gene. CDR3 nucleotides: TGTGCCAGCAGCCTAAAGAACGAGCAGTACTTC. Translated: CASSLKNEQYF.

This clone has only a few counts. V gene TRBV18 combines with J gene TRBJ2-1; TRBD1 is a possible D gene (6 bases). Between the trimmed V and J ends, which lost 1 base and 4 bases, there was a span of 11 bases. Germline V gives CDR1 KGHSH, CDR2 LQKENI. The CDR3 is made up of 15 amino acids. In DNA form, the CDR3 reads TGTGCCAGCTCACCACAACAGGGTGGTTACAATGAGCAGTTCTTC. Its translation: CASSPQQGGYNEQFF.

V usage is TRBV2 and J usage is TRBJ1-5; D is unclear. V lost 5 bases and J 2 bases, leaving 10 bases between the germline ends. The CDR3 covers 14 residues. The germline V gene has CDR1 SNHLY and CDR2 FYNNEI. CDR3: CASSPRSGNQPQHF. CDR3 DNA: TGTGCCAGCAGTCCAAGGTCTGGCAATCAGCCCCAGCATTTT.

Concerning this clone: The same CDR3 arises from other DNA sequences in this sample as well. This sequence joins TRBV7-2 and TRBJ1-5; no firm D call. The germline V gene encodes CDR1 SGHTA and CDR2 FQGNSA. Trimming took 3 bases from V and 7 from J, leaving 10 bases between them. This CDR3 is 13 amino acids long. The CDR3 loop is CASSLVREQPQHF. CDR3 sequence (DNA): TGTGCCAGCAGCTTGGTTCGAGAACAGCCCCAGCATTTT.

The chain has TRBV7-2 and TRBJ2-7, with 7 bases identical to TRBD1. Germline V gene data show CDR1 as SGHTA and CDR2 as FQGNSA. The CDR3 runs 13 residues. V shed 4 bases, J shed 3 bases, and the junction held 3 bases outside the gene matches. CDR3 sequence: CASSYDRDYEQYF. In nucleotides, the CDR3 is TGTGCCAGCAGCTATGACAGGGACTACGAGCAGTACTTC.

This clone has at least ten counts. This CDR3 is CATSRDYPNVLTF. CDR3 in DNA: TGTGCCACCAGCAGAGATTATCCCAACGTCCTGACTTTC. The V gene is TRBV15, the J gene TRBJ2-6; no clear D. This CDR3 comprises 13 residues. Trimming removed 0 bases at V and 8 bases at J, with 5 bases between. Germline V gene data show CDR1 as LNHNV and CDR2 as YYDKDF (reference sequence).

The gene calls are TRBV11-2 and TRBJ1-6; maybe TRBD1 (5 bases). The V gene's germline CDR1 is SGHAT and CDR2 FQNNGV. Trimming pared 4 bases from V and 10 bases from J, leaving 14 bases between. The CDR3 covers 14 residues. CDR3 sequence (DNA): TGTGCCAGCAGCTCCCGGGAGGGGTGGTCACCCCTCCACTTT. As protein: CASSSREGWSPLHF.

This clone came up a few times. The CDR3 sequence is CSVVKGSTGDNEQFF. The DNA for the CDR3 is TGCAGCGTCGTGAAGGGGAGTACAGGGGACAATGAGCAGTTCTTC. The rearrangement uses TRBV29-1 and TRBJ2-1; the match to TRBD1 covers 7 bases. The CDR3 covers 15 residues. After removal of 6 bases from V and 5 bases from J, the junction contained 13 bases not matched to a gene. Per germline, CDR1 SQVTM and CDR2 ANQGSEA.

The chain employs TRBV5-4 and TRBJ2-2; no definite D call. The CDR3 length is 14 residues. V gave up 0 bases and J gave up 7 bases, with 10 bases separating them. Germline V CDR1 and CDR2: SGHNT, YYREEE (reference sequence). CDR3 nucleotide sequence: TGTGCCAGCAGCTTGGAGGTACTTAGCGGGGAGCTGTTTTTT. It encodes CASSLEVLSGELFF.

The chain uses TRBV7-3 and TRBJ2-3, with a tentative D call TRBD1 (6 bases). The CDR3 consists of 14 residues. Trimming removed 5 bases from V and 4 bases from J, with 13 bases in between. CDR1 and CDR2 (germline): SGHTA, FQGTGA. CDR3 sequence reads: CASSREGVPDTQYF. CDR3 sequence (DNA): TGTGCCAGCAGCAGAGAGGGGGTACCAGATACGCAGTATTTT.